This T cell receptor (beta chain) was obtained from a study of shared clonotypes between healthy human individuals (dated by TCRdb to 2019 to 2021). Some background on the complete study: The cohort included three men and a couple of women between 18 and 49 years of age. Per donor, three plates each were used for CD4 naive and CD4 memory, two for CD8 naive, and one for CD8 memory. Blood TCR repertoires of five healthy adults were deeply sequenced to estimate repertoire size and the extent of clonotype sharing between individuals. Libraries were prepared and TCR repertoires were sequenced by different laboratories using diverse techniques, in order to increase sequencing depth and limit assay-specific biases. Leukapheresis yielded between about 0.94 and 8.9 billion PBMCs per donor. Paper-wide results and their limitations: When several donors were compared, the shared fraction of clonotypes was 5% to 6.5% for naive CD4, 3% to 4% for naive CD8, roughly 2.5% for memory CD4, and about 0.36% for memory CD8. Compared with non-shared clonotypes, the clonotypes found in all four sorted-subset donors had higher generation probabilities. Sampling was restricted to blood, and TCR repertoires in tissue are likely to differ from TCR repertoires in blood. Rarefaction of sorted-subset datasets indicated incomplete sequencing despite the large sequencing depth. Estimated clonotype richness was generally larger for naive than for memory subsets. Pairwise subsampling indicated that sequencing depth was expected to affect the degree of clonotype sharing among donors. The genetic and exposure-history diversity represented was limited by the small number of donors.

Healthy HIV-negative adults with no recently reported acute infections or vaccinations were included as donors. All donors were Caucasian adults living in Nashville, Tennessee, USA. CD4+ T cells were enriched by magnetic negative selection, after which naive cells were positively selected on CD45RA and the negative fraction was taken as the memory subset. After blood collection by leukapheresis, PBMCs were isolated using Ficoll-Histopaque density gradient centrifugation and then cryopreserved in the vapor phase of liquid nitrogen. Analytical flow cytometry was used to check the purity and quantity of every magnetically sorted T cell population. Genomic DNA was isolated from every sorted fraction and measured by UV absorbance on a Nanodrop 2000c. Using the deep immunoSEQ assay, TCR CDR3 regions were amplified from genomic DNA by multiplex PCR. Genomic DNA extracted from each cell subset was distributed evenly over all wells of several immunoSEQ 96-well plates, and each plate served as one replicate. For sorted subsets, 150 to 250 ng genomic DNA, equal to tens of thousands of T cell genomes, was loaded into each replicate PCR. Purified libraries were measured with a Qubit 3.0 fluorometer, size-checked on a Bioanalyzer 2100, and measured again with the KAPA Library Quantification kit. Every immunoSEQ 96-well plate was sequenced on a separate single-read 150-cycle Illumina NextSeq 550 flow cell. The original pipeline was this. Because the immunoSEQ output held only junctional sequences and lacked quality scores, the filtering could not match the filtering applied to full-length reads. Sequences were annotated with PyIR, a Python wrapper for IgBLAST v1.9, using IMGT germline references to assign V/J genes and CDR3. Any read was removed if the V/J assignment was weak (E-value above 1e-6), the CDR3 was missing, or the read contained stop codons, out-of-frame junctions, or ambiguous translated residues. A V3J clonotype was defined by an identical inferred V gene, J gene, and CDR3 amino acid sequence. Percentage overlap between repertoires was computed as shared unique clonotypes divided by the size of the smaller repertoire. Repertoire richness was assessed with RTK rarefaction, the Chao1 estimator, and Recon v2.1 estimates of unobserved clonotypes. Generation probabilities for all TCRbeta clonotypes obtained by the gDNA method from a handful of donors were computed using OLGA. Imported from immuneACCESS, the table was reduced by TCRdb to in-frame sequences with V and J called. These copies leave out some clones; in studies compared against another copy, an unresolved V gene accounts for under half, and the cause of the remainder is not known. V and J calls and clone size are as listed in that table; D and trimming were resolved from the DNA. This sample has 2,500,000 or so clones in its table, and under 95% of those were observed once. The top ten hold around 0.38% of the sample.

This clone was counted once. This receptor's antigen is unknown. Base qualities are not recorded, but no much larger clone differs from it by a single base. This sample also contains other DNA sequences that code for the same CDR3. The germline ends are 7 bases apart after V is trimmed by 7 bases and J by 0 bases. Inclusive of the bounding cysteine and phenylalanine, the CDR3 is 13 residues long. Only the CDR3 part of the read is kept: 39 bases, read in frame from the first base. CDR1 MDHEN and CDR2 SYDVKM were looked up in the germline V gene. This TCR was recovered from a young man in good health. Some clones in this sample may be carry-over from other donors' samples. The rearrangement combines TRBV28 with TRBJ1-5; confidence is insufficient to name the D gene. Sequenced sample: naive CD4+ T cells from PBMCs. Per the publication, the cell subset or site label means: CD45RA+ positively selected. For the CDR3, the sequence is CASNRDSNQPQHF. The nucleotides are TGTGCCAGCAACCGGGATAGCAATCAGCCCCAGCATTTT.